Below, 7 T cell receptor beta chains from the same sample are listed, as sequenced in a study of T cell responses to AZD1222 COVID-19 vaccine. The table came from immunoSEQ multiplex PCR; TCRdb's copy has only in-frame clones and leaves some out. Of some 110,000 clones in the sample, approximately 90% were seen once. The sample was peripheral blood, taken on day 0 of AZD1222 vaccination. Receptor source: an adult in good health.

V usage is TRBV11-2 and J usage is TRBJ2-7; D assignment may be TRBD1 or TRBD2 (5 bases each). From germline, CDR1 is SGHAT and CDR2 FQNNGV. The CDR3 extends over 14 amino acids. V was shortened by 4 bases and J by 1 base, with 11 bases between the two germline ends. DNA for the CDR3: TGTGCCAGCAGCTCCCGCTGGGGGTCCTACGAGCAGTACTTC. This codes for CASSSRWGSYEQYF.

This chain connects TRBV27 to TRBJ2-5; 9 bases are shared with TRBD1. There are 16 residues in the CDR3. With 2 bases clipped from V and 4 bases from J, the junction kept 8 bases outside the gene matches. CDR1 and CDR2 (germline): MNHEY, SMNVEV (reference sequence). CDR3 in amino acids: CASSLMTGGRRETQYF. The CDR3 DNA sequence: TGTGCCAGCAGTTTAATGACAGGGGGACGGCGAGAGACCCAGTACTTC.

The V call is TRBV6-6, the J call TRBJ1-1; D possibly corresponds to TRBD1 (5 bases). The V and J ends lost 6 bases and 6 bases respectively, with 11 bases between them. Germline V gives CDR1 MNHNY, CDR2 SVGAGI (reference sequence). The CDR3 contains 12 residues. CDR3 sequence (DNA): TGTGCCAGCAGCTCGGGGGATCCTGAAGCTTTCTTT. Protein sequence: CASSSGDPEAFF.

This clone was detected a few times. The CDR3 coding sequence is TGTGCCAGCAGGTCAGGGGGCACTAATGAAAAACTGTTTTTT. Protein sequence: CASRSGGTNEKLFF. The chain couples TRBV28 to TRBJ1-4; TRBD1 agrees at 8 bases. Trimming at V came to 6 bases and at J to 2 bases, leaving 2 bases not matched to a gene. The CDR3 sequence is 14 residues long. CDR1 and CDR2 (germline): MDHEN, SYDVKM.

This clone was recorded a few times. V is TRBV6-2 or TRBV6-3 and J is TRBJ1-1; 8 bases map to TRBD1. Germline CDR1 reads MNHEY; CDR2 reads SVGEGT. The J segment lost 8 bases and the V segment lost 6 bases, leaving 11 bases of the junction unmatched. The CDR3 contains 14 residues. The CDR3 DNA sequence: TGTGCCAGCAGCAAGGACAGGGAGATTTGGGAAGCTTTCTTT. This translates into CASSKDREIWEAFF.

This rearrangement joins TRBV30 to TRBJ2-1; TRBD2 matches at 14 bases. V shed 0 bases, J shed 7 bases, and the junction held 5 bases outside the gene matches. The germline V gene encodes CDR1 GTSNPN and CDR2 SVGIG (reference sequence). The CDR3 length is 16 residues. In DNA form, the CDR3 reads TGTGCCTGGAGTGTAGGGACTAGCGGGAGTGGAAATGAGCAGTTCTTC. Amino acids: CAWSVGTSGSGNEQFF.

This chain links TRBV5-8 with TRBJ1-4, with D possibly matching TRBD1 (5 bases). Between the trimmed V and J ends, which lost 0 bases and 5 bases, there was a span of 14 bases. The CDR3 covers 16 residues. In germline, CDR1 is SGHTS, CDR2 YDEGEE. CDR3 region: CASSLVVGLLNEKLFF. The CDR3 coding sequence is TGTGCCAGCAGCTTGGTAGTGGGACTGCTAAATGAAAAACTGTTTTTT.